This is a list of T cell receptor beta chains from one sample in a study of cytotoxic CD8 clonotypes in ibrutinib-treated CLL. Measured with immunoSEQ multiplex PCR; TCRdb has only the in-frame clones, and not every one. The sample includes about 14,000 clones, 64% seen only once; the top ten take roughly 41%. This sample comprised PBMCs, obtained before ibrutinib treatment. The source of these receptors is a human donor with chronic lymphocytic leukemia. CDR3s include the opening cysteine and the closing phenylalanine or tryptophan. Fields, in order: V gene, CDR3 protein.

TRBV7-7,CASSSLDGYTF
TRBV29-1,CSVGDLTYGYTF
TRBV6-1,CASSEFGTGNTIYF
TRBV10-3,CAIRGTGSSGANVLTF
TRBV6-6,CASSYSTGTTEQFF
TRBV25-1,CASSDTSYYGYTF
TRBV19,CASSKTRDRGLPYEQYF
TRBV4-2,CASSLASIRANVLTF
TRBV5-1,CASSGAGGDGYTF
TRBV25-1,CASSETGEIAYGYTF
TRBV5-5,CASSIGPVANTGELFF
TRBV5-1,CASSTAGYQGYTF
TRBV7-8,CASSLRTGADTQYF
TRBV5-1,CASSQGTGNYGYTF
TRBV19,CASSIGDTSFGGYTF
TRBV11-3,CASSRTRSYTF
TRBV9,CASSEGQTYGYTF
TRBV19,CASSIAPFGGQPQHF
TRBV5-8,CASSLPPAVGTDTQYF
TRBV5-4,CASSLSSRGPATNEKLFF
TRBV19,CASSLDRFLGYTF
TRBV7-9,CASSLTRGLDNEQFF
TRBV29-1,CSVEHYRGEAFF
TRBV10-1,CASSEHPREEKLFF
TRBV5-1,CASSLATGGGELFF
TRBV5-4,CASSSSVGGPQETQYF
TRBV11-2,CASSLESTSGYTF
TRBV9,CASSVRGGTEAFF
TRBV7-9,CASSSTGQETQYF
TRBV7-9,CASSLSSNEQFF
TRBV2,CASRSGQGAWEKLFF
TRBV27,CASTRTGTTNEKLFF
TRBV7-8,CASSLHSSGNTIYF
TRBV10-2,CASLGTGLSYEQYF
TRBV29-1,CSVERGGGYEQYF
TRBV9,CASSSTSGGAYEQYF
TRBV29-1,CSVLTGTYEQYF
TRBV11-2,CASSWTGNTEAFF
TRBV19,CASSMQGFYGYTF
TRBV7-9,CASSLGGHGYGYTF
TRBV5-6,CASSLEITGFSYEQYF
TRBV15,CATSFKSWCGKTYGYTF
TRBV11-2,CASSPTDRGQETQYF
TRBV19,CASTPGIITDTQYF
TRBV6-4,CASNQDPGQPQHF
TRBV5-4,CASSLPPTGKNGYTF
TRBV19,CASSSGKGHGYTF
TRBV27,CASRRDRVTYEQYF
TRBV7-8,CASSFHQGRDTEAFF
TRBV5-1,CASILETGGGYTF
TRBV18,CASSPRTVSGNTIYF
TRBV19,CASSTREAVDTGELFF
TRBV19,CASSIGQGPSPLNSPLHF
TRBV19,CASSITPGQDQFGNTIYF